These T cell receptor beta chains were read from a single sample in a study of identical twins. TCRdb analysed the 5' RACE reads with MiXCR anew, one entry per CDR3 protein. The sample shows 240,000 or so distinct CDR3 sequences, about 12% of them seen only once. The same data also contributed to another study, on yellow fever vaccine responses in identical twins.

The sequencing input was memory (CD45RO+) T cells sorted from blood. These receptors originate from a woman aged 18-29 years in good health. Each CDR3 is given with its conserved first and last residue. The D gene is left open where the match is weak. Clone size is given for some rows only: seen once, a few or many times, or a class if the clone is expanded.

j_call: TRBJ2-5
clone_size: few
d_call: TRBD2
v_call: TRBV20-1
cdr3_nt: TGCAGTGCTAGAGATCGCCGGGAGGGGATTGGGGAGACCCAGTACTTC
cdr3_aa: CSARDRREGIGETQYF

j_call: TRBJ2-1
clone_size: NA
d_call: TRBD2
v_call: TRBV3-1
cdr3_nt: TGTGCCAGCAGCCAAGTCGTTACTAGCGGCGGCAATGAGCAGTTCTTC
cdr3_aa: CASSQVVTSGGNEQFF

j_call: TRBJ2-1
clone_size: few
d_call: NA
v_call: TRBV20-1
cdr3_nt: TGCAGTTCAGGGTTTGATTTCTACAATGAGCAGTTCTTC
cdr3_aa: CSSGFDFYNEQFF

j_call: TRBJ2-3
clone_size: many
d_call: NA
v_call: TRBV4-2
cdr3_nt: TGTGCCAGCAGCCCGAAGACAGGACAGTCAGATACGCAGTATTTT
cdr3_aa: CASSPKTGQSDTQYF

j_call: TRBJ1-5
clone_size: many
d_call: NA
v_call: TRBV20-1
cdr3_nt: TGCAGTGCCGGCCGTTACGACAGCCAGGGTCAGCCCCAGCATTTT
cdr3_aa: CSAGRYDSQGQPQHF

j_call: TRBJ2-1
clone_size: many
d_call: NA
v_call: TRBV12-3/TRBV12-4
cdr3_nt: TGTGCCAGCAGTTTATCTGGGGGTCAGTTCTTC
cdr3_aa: CASSLSGGQFF

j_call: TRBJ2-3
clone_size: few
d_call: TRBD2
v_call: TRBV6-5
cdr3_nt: TGTGCCAGCAGTTACTCTGGGACTAGCGTTACAGATACGCAGTATTTT
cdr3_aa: CASSYSGTSVTDTQYF

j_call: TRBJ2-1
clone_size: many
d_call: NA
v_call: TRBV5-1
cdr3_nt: TGCGCCAGCAGCTTGTCAGTTAGAGGGGATGAGCAGTTCTTC
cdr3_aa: CASSLSVRGDEQFF

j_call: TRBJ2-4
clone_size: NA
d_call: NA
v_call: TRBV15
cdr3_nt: TGTGCCACCAGCAGAGATCTGGCAGGTTTAGCCAAAAACATTCAGTACTTC
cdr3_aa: CATSRDLAGLAKNIQYF

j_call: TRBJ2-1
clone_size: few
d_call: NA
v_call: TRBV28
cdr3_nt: TGTGCCAGCAGTTTTCGCTTGGTGGGGGGAGTTTTGAATGAGCAGTTCTTC
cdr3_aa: CASSFRLVGGVLNEQFF